Detailed here is one TCR beta chain. Germline V CDR1 and CDR2: WNHNN, SYGVQD (reference sequence). The CDR3 totals 13 residues. Trimming removed 4 bases at V and 10 bases at J, with 13 bases between. This entry belongs to a study of blood T cell repertoires in COVID-19. Overall study: The analysed material was cDNA or gDNA that came from T cells, B-cell-depleted T cells, or PBMCs.

The table came from immunoSEQ multiplex PCR; TCRdb's copy has only in-frame clones and leaves some out. This table holds around 400,000 clones, about 88% found once. Recruits, aged roughly 18 to 95 years, lived in 25 or so US areas. Cohorts were based on clinical histories the participants reported. All exposed participants met a person with COVID-19 within 2 weeks before entering the study. The receptor comes from a woman between 18 and 30 years old who had been exposed to COVID-19. This chain joins TRBV10-1 and TRBJ1-4; no definite D call. The sequenced material came from PBMCs or T cells enriched from blood (not recorded which). The CDR3 region has the DNA TGCGCCAGCAGTGCGGTCCTCCCAGGAAAACTGTTTTTT. It codes for CASSAVLPGKLFF.